One and the same sample provided the 22 T cell receptor beta chains below, sequenced in a study of beta chain features in type 1 diabetes. Expressed TCRB transcripts got sequenced, as all isolated RNA was reverse transcribed. The data were produced by immunoSEQ multiplex PCR, yet TCRdb's version contains in-frame clones alone and is incomplete. This table has over 150,000 clones, 9% to 12% appearing once. The antigens of these receptors remain unknown. Points from the study as a whole: For Type 1 diabetes patients, all four CD4+ subsets carried TCRB CDR3s that were moderately but significantly shorter.

The sample taken for sequencing was central memory CD4+ T cells from blood. The receptor source for this set is a young man with type 1 diabetes.

The V and J genes are TRBV27 and TRBJ2-5, with TRBD2 identical over 7 bases. Trimming removed 5 bases from V and 0 bases from J; junction bases left unmatched: 3. The CDR3 has 14 amino acids. The V gene's germline CDR1 is MNHEY and CDR2 SMNVEV (reference sequence). CDR3: CASSPGRYQETQYF. The CDR3 DNA reads TGTGCCAGCAGTCCCGGGAGGTACCAAGAGACCCAGTACTTC.

The chain couples TRBV28 to TRBJ2-3, with 10 positions matching TRBD2. Per germline, CDR1 MDHEN and CDR2 SYDVKM. V lost 4 bases, J lost 2 bases, and 6 bases stayed unmatched. This CDR3 region has 16 residues. CDR3 amino acids: CASSSAGTSDTDTQYF. For the CDR3, the DNA is TGTGCCAGCAGTTCCGCCGGGACTAGCGACACAGATACGCAGTATTTT.

The chain recombines TRBV7-6 with TRBJ2-7; 7 nucleotides agree with TRBD2. CDR1 is SGHVS, CDR2 FNYEAQ, per germline. There are 14 residues in the CDR3. The junction had 9 bases not matched to a gene; V was cut back by 5 bases and J by 5 bases. This chain's CDR3 is CASSPKAGFDEQYF. The CDR3 nucleotides are TGTGCCAGCAGCCCTAAAGCGGGATTCGACGAGCAGTACTTC.

The chain combines TRBV11-2 with TRBJ2-7; D possibly corresponds to TRBD1 (6 bases). The germline gives CDR1 SGHAT, CDR2 FQNNGV. V lost 0 bases and J 6 bases, leaving 9 bases between the germline ends. CDR3 length: 13 amino acids. For the CDR3, the DNA is TGTGCCAGCAGCTTAGACAGGGGACGCGAGCAGTACTTC. Protein product: CASSLDRGREQYF.

This clone was detected a few times. This rearrangement joins TRBV7-2 to TRBJ1-3; 7 bases map to TRBD1. Looked up from germline, CDR1 is SGHTA and CDR2 is FQGNSA. Trimming cost V 4 bases and J 0 bases; bases outside gene matches: 9. This CDR3 is 17 amino acids long. CDR3 amino acids: CASSSYRTGPSGNTIYF. Here the CDR3 DNA reads TGTGCCAGCAGCTCCTACCGGACAGGCCCCTCTGGAAACACCATATATTTT.

In its sample, this clone was seen a few times. This chain joins TRBV6-5 and TRBJ2-7; 8 bases line up with TRBD1. The CDR3 has 16 residues. The germline CDR1 and CDR2 sequences are MNHEY and SVGAGI. Trimming cost V 0 bases and J 0 bases; bases outside gene matches: 4. The DNA of the CDR3 is TGTGCCAGCAGTTACTCGGCAGGGGGCAACTCCTACGAGCAGTACTTC. Protein sequence: CASSYSAGGNSYEQYF.

CDR3: CSVDPGTGDTQYF. The CDR3 region has the DNA TGCAGCGTTGACCCAGGGACAGGAGATACGCAGTATTTT. The J gene is TRBJ2-3, the V gene TRBV29-1, with 8 bases fitting TRBD1. The CDR3 has 13 residues. Germline loops: CDR1 SQVTM, CDR2 ANQGSEA. Losses at the gene ends were 3 bases for V and 5 bases for J; bases not matched to a gene: 4.

This clone has a handful of counts. The chain uses TRBV28 and TRBJ2-1; 10 bases agree with TRBD2. This CDR3 has 14 residues. Germline loops: CDR1 MDHEN, CDR2 SYDVKM. Trimming cost V 10 bases and J 7 bases; bases outside gene matches: 10. In DNA, the CDR3 is TGTGCCACCACGGTAGCGGGAGGAACGAATGAGCAGTTCTTC. Its protein is CATTVAGGTNEQFF.

V gene TRBV7-9 combines with J gene TRBJ2-5; 7 bases agree with TRBD1. Germline-derived CDR1 and CDR2 are SEHNR and FQNEAQ (reference sequence). Trimming removed 5 bases from V and 1 base from J; junction bases left unmatched: 4. The CDR3 consists of 14 residues. CDR3 in amino acids: CASSPGTVQETQYF. DNA of the CDR3: TGTGCCAGCAGCCCCGGGACAGTCCAAGAGACCCAGTACTTC.

The J gene is TRBJ2-3, the V gene TRBV5-4, with 8 bases fitting TRBD2. Germline loops: CDR1 SGHNT, CDR2 YYREEE (reference sequence). The length of the CDR3 is 15 residues. J gave up 4 bases and V 3 bases, and 7 bases lay outside the gene matches. The CDR3 DNA follows: TGTGCCAGCAGCTATGGACTAGCAACTTCAGATACGCAGTATTTT. It codes for CASSYGLATSDTQYF.

The genes are TRBV11-2 and TRBJ1-1; 10 bases align to TRBD1. Germline trimming cut 6 bases from V and 6 bases from J; bases unmatched to any gene: 4. Per germline, CDR1 SGHAT and CDR2 FQNNGV. The CDR3 spans 13 residues. CDR3 sequence reads: CASRRDRGAEAFF. CDR3 bases: TGTGCCAGCAGGCGGGACAGGGGAGCTGAAGCTTTCTTT. Full variable domain (rest looked up from reference TRBV11-2 and TRBJ1-1): EAGVAQSPRYKIIEKRQSVAFWCNPISGHATLYWYQQILGQGPKLLIQFQNNGVVDDSQLPKDRFSAERLKGVDSTLKIQPAKLEDSAVYLCASRRDRGAEAFFGQGTRLTVV.

This clone was observed a handful of times. The chain couples TRBV2 to TRBJ2-6; TRBD1 matches at 7 bases. The junction had 7 bases not matched to a gene; V was cut back by 5 bases and J by 0 bases. The CDR3 spans 17 residues. Per the germline V gene, CDR1 is SNHLY and CDR2 is FYNNEI. The CDR3 here is CASSSGQRISGANVLTF. The CDR3 coding sequence is TGTGCCAGCAGTTCGGGACAGAGAATCTCTGGGGCCAACGTCCTGACTTTC.

The genes are TRBV4-1 and TRBJ2-2; D is unclear. The ends were cut back, 0 bases at V and 3 bases at J, with 8 bases in the middle. This CDR3 is built from 15 residues. CDR1 and CDR2 (germline): MGHRA, YSYEKL. The chain's CDR3 is CASSQDPVDTGELFF. In DNA form, the CDR3 reads TGCGCCAGCAGCCAAGATCCCGTAGACACCGGGGAGCTGTTTTTT.

A few counts support this clone. V usage is TRBV28 and J usage is TRBJ2-7; D is unclear. The CDR3 extends over 11 amino acids. Germline-derived CDR1 and CDR2 are MDHEN and SYDVKM. Trimming took off 10 bases at V and 3 bases at J, with 10 bases between the two ends. CDR3 DNA: TGTGCCATCTCAAGCCACTACGAGCAGTACTTC. Residues: CAISSHYEQYF.

The chain carries TRBV18 and TRBJ2-3, with 10 bases lining up with TRBD2. The CDR3 runs 18 residues. Germline CDR1 reads KGHSH; CDR2 reads LQKENI. J gave up 0 bases and V 6 bases, and 12 bases lay outside the gene matches. The CDR3 loop reads CASSPYSSGRTSTDTQYF. CDR3 DNA sequence: TGTGCCAGCTCCCCCTACAGTAGCGGGAGGACGAGCACAGATACGCAGTATTTT.

This clone has just a few counts. This chain joins TRBV27 and TRBJ2-7; tentatively, D is TRBD1 (6 bases). The V and J ends lost 5 bases and 2 bases respectively, with 13 bases between them. The CDR3 contains 14 residues. In germline, CDR1 is MNHEY, CDR2 SMNVEV (reference sequence). The CDR3 region is CASSKNRETYEQYF. CDR3 DNA: TGTGCCAGCAGTAAAAACAGGGAAACCTACGAGCAGTACTTC.

This chain uses TRBV28 with TRBJ2-5, with D possibly being TRBD2 (5 bases). The germline CDR1 and CDR2 sequences are MDHEN and SYDVKM. The ends were cut back, 4 bases at V and 7 bases at J, with 10 bases in the middle. The CDR3 is made up of 12 amino acids. CDR3 sequence reads: CASSYLEGTQYF. For the CDR3, the DNA is TGTGCCAGCAGTTATTTAGAGGGGACCCAGTACTTC.

This chain connects TRBV9 to TRBJ2-5; 8 bases are a match to TRBD1. Germline V gene lookup returns CDR1 SGDLS and CDR2 YYNGEE. Trimming took 10 bases from V and 6 from J; bases not matched to a gene: 14. The CDR3 is 14 residues long. CDR3 bases: TGTGCCTCTACCGTCGGTCCAGGGGGCAAGACCCAGTACTTC. It codes for CASTVGPGGKTQYF.

This chain joins TRBV7-8 and TRBJ1-2; 7 bases are shared with TRBD1. Germline loops: CDR1 SGHVS, CDR2 FQNEAQ. This CDR3 has 14 residues. The J segment lost 7 bases and the V segment lost 5 bases, leaving 10 bases of the junction unmatched. The chain's CDR3 is CASSALTGNGGYTF. The CDR3 coding sequence is TGTGCCAGCAGCGCCCTGACAGGGAATGGTGGCTACACCTTC.

This clone was seen only a few times. The genes are TRBV9 and TRBJ1-3; D call uncertain. The V end was cut by 0 bases, the J end by 2 bases, with 9 bases between. The CDR3 sequence is 15 residues long. Germline V gene lookup returns CDR1 SGDLS and CDR2 YYNGEE. The CDR3 reads CASSVGAGPGNTIYF. CDR3 sequence (DNA): TGTGCCAGCAGCGTAGGGGCAGGTCCTGGAAACACCATATATTTT.

Only a few counts were recorded for this clone. This rearrangement joins TRBV7-2 to TRBJ1-4, with TRBD1 as a possible D gene (6 bases). Germline V gene data show CDR1 as SGHTA and CDR2 as FQGNSA. This CDR3 contains 14 residues. The V end lost 3 bases, the J end lost 6 bases, and 11 bases lay between the germline ends. CDR3 sequence (DNA): TGTGCCAGCAGCTTGGGCAGGGGAGATGAAAAACTGTTTTTT. Its protein is CASSLGRGDEKLFF.

V and J are TRBV7-2 and TRBJ1-5; possibly TRBD1 for D (6 bases). Germline values: CDR1 SGHTA, CDR2 FQGNSA. Trimming took 1 base from V and 5 from J, leaving 12 bases between them. The CDR3 has 15 amino acids. CDR3 protein: CASSLVAGQHQPQHF. In DNA, the CDR3 is TGTGCCAGCAGCTTAGTTGCCGGACAGCATCAGCCCCAGCATTTT.